In its sample, the clone carrying this T cell receptor beta chain was seen many times. Its target is not known. Preparation of the TCRbeta library used unique molecular identifiers. TCRdb analysed the PCR reads with MiXCR anew, one entry per CDR3 protein. The sample consists of about 580,000 distinct CDR3 sequences, roughly 24% of them appearing once. This entry comes from a study of T-cell reconstitution after alpha-beta-depleted transplantation in children. Findings and limits, study-wide: By about two months after transplant, alpha-beta T cells reportedly arose from several hundred graft clones that had expanded. Counts and diversity of T cells one year after transplant came mostly from newly produced T cells.

The CDR3 runs 17 residues. Germline V gene lookup returns CDR1 MNHEY and CDR2 SVGAGI. Unmatched junction bases numbered 11, after V lost 5 bases and J lost 4 bases. The origin of this receptor is a boy less than two years old who had a stem cell transplant for acute myeloid leukemia, so the T cells may come from the graft donor. V is TRBV6-5 and J is TRBJ2-3; TRBD2 agrees at 11 bases. The material was PBMCs, mostly from graft donor cells, obtained 360 days after TCRalphabeta/CD19-depleted stem cell transplant. This CDR3 reads CASSNRASGGPADTQYF. The CDR3 nucleotides are TGTGCCAGCAGTAACCGGGCTAGCGGGGGGCCGGCAGATACGCAGTATTTT.